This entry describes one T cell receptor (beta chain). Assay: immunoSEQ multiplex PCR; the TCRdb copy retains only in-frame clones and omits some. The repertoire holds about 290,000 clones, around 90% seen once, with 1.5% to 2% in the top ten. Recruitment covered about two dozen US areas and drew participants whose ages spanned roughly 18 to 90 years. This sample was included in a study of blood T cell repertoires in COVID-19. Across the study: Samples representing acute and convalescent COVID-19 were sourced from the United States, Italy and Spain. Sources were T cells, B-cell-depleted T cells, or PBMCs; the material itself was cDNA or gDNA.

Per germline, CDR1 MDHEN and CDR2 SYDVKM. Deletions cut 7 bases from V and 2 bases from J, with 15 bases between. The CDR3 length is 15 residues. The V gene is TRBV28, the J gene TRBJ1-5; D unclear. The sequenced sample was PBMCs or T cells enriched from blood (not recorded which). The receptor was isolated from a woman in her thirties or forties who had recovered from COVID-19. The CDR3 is CASTYPRRGNQPQHF. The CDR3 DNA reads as TGTGCCAGCACCTACCCCCGTCGGGGCAATCAGCCCCAGCATTTT. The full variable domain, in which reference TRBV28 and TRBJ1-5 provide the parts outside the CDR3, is DVKVTQSSRYLVKRTGEKVFLECVQDMDHENMFWYRQDPGLGLRLIYFSYDVKMKEKGDIPEGYSVSREKKERFSLILESASTNQTSMYLCASTYPRRGNQPQHFGDGTRLSIL.